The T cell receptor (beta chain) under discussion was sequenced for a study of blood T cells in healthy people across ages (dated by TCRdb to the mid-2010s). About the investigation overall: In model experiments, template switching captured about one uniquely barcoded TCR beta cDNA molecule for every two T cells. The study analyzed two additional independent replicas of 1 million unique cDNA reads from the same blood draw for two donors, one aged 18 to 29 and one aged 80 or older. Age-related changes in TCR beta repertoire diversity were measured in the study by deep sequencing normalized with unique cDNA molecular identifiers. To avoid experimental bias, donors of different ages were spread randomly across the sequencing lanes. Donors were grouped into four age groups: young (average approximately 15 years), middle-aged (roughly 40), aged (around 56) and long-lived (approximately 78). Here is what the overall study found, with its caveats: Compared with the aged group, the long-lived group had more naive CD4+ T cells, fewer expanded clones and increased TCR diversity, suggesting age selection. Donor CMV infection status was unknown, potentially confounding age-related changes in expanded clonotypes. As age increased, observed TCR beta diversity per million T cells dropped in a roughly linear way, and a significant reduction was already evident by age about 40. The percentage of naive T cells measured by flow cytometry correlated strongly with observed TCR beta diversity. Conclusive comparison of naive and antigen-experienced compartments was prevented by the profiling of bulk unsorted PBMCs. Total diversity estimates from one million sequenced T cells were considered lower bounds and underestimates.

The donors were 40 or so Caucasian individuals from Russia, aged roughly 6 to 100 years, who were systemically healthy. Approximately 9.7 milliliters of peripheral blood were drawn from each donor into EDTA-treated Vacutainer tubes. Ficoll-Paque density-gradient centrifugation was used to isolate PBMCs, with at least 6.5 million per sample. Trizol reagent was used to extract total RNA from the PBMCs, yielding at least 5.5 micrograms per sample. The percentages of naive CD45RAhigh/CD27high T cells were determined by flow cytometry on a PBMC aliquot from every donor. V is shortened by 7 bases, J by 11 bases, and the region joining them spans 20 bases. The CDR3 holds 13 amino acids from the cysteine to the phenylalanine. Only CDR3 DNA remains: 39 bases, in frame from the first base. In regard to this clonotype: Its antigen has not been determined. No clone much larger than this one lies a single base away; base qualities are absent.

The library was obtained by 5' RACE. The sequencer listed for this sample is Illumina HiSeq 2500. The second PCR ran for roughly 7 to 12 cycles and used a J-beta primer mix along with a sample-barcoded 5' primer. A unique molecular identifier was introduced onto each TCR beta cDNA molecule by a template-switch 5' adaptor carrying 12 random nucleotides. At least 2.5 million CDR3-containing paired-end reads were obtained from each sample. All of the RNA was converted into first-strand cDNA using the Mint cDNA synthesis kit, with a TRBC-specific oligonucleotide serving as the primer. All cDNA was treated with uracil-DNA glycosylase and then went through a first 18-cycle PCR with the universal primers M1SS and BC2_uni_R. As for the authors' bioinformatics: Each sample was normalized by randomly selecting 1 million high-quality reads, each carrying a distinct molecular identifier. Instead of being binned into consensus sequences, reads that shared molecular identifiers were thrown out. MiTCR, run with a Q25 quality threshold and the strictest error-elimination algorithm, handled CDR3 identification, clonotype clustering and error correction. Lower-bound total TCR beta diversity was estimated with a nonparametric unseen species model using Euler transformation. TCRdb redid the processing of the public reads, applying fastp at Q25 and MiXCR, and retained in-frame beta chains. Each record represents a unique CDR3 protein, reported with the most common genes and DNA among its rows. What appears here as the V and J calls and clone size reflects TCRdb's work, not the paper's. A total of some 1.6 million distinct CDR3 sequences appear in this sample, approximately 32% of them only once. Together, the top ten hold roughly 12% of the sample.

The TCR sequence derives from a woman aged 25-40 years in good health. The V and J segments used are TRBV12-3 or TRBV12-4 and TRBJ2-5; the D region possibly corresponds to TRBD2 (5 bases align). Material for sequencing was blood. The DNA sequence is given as TGTGCCAGCACATTGGCAGGAAAGAGGGAGCAGTACTTC. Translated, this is CASTLAGKREQYF.